The T cell receptor beta chain under discussion was sequenced for a study of identical twins. The study's findings and limits: Twins' surplus sharing was weaker for beta out-of-frame sequences.

The germline V gene has CDR1 DFQATT and CDR2 SNEGSKA (reference sequence). This CDR3 has 16 residues. Unmatched junction bases numbered 8, after V lost 6 bases and J lost 1 base. With template switching, a universal primer site was added, and the cDNA carried unique molecular identifiers. TCRdb reanalysed the 5' RACE reads using MiXCR and keeps one entry per CDR3 protein. This repertoire shows about 220,000 distinct CDR3 sequences, around a tenth found once; its top ten account for 4.5% to 5.5%. Donors uniformly comprised healthy Caucasians. This clonotype was recorded a few times. Its target is unknown.

The sequence was collected from a woman under 30 in good health. The chain couples TRBV20-1 to TRBJ2-3, with TRBD2 identical over 12 bases. Material for sequencing was memory (CD45RO+) T cells sorted from blood. The CDR3 nucleotides read TGCAGTGCCGATCAACGGACTAGCGGGGGCACAGATACGCAGTATTTT. Translation: CSADQRTSGGTDTQYF.